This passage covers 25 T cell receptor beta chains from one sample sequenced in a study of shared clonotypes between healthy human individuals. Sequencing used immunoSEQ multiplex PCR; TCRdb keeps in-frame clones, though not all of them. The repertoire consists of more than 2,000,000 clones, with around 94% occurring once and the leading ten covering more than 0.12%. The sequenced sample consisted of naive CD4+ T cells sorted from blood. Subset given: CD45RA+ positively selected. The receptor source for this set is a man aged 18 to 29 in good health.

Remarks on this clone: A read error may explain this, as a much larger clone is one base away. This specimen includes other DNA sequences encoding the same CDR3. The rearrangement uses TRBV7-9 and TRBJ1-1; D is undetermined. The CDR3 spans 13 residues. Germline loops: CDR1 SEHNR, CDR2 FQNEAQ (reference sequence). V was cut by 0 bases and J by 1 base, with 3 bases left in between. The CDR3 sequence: CASSLAQNTEAFF. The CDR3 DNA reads TGTGCCAGCAGCTTAGCACAGAACACTGAAGCTTTCTTT.

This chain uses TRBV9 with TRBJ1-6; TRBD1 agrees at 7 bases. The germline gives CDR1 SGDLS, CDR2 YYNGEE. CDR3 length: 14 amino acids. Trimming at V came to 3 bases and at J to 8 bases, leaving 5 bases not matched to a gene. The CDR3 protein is CASSARQGDSPLHF. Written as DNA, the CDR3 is TGTGCCAGCAGCGCCCGACAGGGAGATTCACCCCTCCACTTT.

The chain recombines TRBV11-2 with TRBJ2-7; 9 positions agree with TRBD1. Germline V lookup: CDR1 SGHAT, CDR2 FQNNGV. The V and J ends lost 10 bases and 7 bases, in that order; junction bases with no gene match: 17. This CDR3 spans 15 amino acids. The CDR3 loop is CATRLPGQGLWEQYF. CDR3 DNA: TGTGCCACCAGATTACCGGGACAGGGTTTATGGGAGCAGTACTTC.

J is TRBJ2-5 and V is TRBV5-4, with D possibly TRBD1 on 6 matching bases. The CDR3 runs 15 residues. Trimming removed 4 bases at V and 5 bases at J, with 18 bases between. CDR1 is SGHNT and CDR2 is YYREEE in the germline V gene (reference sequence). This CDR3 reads CASSNVAGVWETQYF. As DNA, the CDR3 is TGTGCCAGCAGCAATGTGGCAGGGGTGTGGGAGACCCAGTACTTC. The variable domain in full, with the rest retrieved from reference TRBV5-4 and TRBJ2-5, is ETGVTQSPTHLIKTRGQQVTLRCSSQSGHNTVSWYQQALGQGPQFIFQYYREEENGRGNFPPRFSGLQFPNYSSELNVNALELDDSALYLCASSNVAGVWETQYFGPGTRLLVL.

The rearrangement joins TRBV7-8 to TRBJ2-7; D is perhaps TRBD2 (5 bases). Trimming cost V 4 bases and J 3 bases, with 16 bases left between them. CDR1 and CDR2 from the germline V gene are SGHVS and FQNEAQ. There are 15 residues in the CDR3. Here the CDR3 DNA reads TGTGCCAGCAGCTCCAGTCCCCGTGAGGGCTACGAGCAGTACTTC. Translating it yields CASSSSPREGYEQYF.

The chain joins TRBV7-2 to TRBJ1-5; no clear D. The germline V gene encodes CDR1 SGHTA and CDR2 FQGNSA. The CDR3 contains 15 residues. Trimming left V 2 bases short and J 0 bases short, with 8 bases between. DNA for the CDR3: TGTGCCAGCAGCTTATCCGTAGGTAGCAATCAGCCCCAGCATTTT. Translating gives CASSLSVGSNQPQHF. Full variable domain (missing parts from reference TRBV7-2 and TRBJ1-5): GAGVSQSPSNKVTEKGKDVELRCDPISGHTALYWYRQSLGQGLEFLIYFQGNSAPDKSGLPSDRFSAERTGGSVSTLTIQRTQQEDSAVYLCASSLSVGSNQPQHFGDGTRLSIL.

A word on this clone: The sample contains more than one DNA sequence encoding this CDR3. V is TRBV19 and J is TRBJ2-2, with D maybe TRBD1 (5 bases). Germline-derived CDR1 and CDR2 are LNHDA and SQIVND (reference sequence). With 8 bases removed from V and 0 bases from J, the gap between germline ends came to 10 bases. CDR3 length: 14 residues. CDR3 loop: CASSTGSNTGELFF. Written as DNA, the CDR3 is TGTGCCAGTTCCACAGGATCGAACACCGGGGAGCTGTTTTTT.

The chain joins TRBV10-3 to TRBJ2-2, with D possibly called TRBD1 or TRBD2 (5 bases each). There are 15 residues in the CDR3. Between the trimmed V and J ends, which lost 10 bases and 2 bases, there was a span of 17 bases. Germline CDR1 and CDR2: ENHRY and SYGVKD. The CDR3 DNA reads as TGTGCCAGCGGACCCGGGACCTCTAACACCGGGGAGCTGTTTTTT. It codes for CASGPGTSNTGELFF.

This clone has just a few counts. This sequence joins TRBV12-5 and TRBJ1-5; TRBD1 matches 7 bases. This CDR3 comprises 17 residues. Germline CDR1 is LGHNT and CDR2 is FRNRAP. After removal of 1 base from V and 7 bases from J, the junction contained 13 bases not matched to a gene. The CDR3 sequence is CASGLGQGIGLQQPQHF. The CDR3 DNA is TGTGCTAGTGGTTTGGGACAGGGAATAGGTCTACAGCAGCCCCAGCATTTT. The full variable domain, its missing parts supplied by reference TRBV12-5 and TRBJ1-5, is DARVTQTPRHKVTEMGQEVTMRCQPILGHNTVFWYRQTMMQGLELLAYFRNRAPLDDSGMPKDRFSAEMPDATLATLKIQPSEPRDSAVYFCASGLGQGIGLQQPQHFGDGTRLSIL.

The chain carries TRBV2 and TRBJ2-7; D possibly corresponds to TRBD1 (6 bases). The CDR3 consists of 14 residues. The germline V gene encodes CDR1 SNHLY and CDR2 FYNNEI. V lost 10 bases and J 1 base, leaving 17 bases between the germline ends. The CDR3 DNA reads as TGTGCCATCCAAACAGGGATTTTTTCCTACGAGCAGTACTTC. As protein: CAIQTGIFSYEQYF. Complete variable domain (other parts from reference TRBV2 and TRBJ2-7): EPEVTQTPSHQVTQMGQEVILRCVPISNHLYFYWYRQILGQKVEFLVSFYNNEISEKSEIFDDQFSVERPDGSNFTLKIRSTKLEDSAMYFCAIQTGIFSYEQYFGPGTRLTVT.

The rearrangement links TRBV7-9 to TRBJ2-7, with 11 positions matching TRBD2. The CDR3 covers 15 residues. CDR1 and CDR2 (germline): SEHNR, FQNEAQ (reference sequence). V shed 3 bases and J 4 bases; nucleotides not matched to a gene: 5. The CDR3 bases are TGTGCCAGCAGCTTTAGCGGGAGGGCCATGTACGAGCAGTACTTC. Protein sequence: CASSFSGRAMYEQYF.

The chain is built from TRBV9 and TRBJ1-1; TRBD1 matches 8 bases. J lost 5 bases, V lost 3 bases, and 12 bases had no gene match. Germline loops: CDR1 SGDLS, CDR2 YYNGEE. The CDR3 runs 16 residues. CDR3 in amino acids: CASSADRGRGTTEAFF. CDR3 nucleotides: TGTGCCAGCAGCGCTGACAGGGGCAGGGGAACAACTGAAGCTTTCTTT.

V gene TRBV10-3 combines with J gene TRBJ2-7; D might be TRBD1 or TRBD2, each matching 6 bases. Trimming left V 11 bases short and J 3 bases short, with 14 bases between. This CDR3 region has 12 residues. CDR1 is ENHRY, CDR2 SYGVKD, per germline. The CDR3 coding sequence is TGTGCCGGGGGGACAAGTTACTACGAGCAGTACTTC. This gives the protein CAGGTSYYEQYF.

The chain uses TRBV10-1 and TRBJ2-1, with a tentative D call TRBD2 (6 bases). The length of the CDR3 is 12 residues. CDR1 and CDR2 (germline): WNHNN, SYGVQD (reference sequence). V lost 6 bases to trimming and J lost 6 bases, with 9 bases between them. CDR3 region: CASSAGGNEQFF. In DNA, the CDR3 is TGCGCCAGCAGCGCCGGGGGCAATGAGCAGTTCTTC.

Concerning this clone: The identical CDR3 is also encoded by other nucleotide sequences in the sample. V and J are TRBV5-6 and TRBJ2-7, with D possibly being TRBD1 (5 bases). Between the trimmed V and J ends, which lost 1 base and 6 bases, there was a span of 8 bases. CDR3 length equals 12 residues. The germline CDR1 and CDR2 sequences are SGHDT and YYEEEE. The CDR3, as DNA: TGTGCCAGCAGCTTGCAGGGTTTCGAGCAGTACTTC. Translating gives CASSLQGFEQYF.

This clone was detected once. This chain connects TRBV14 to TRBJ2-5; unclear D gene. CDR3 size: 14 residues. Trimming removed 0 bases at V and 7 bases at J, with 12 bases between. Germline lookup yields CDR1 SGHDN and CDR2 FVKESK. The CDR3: CASSQDSKSRTQYF. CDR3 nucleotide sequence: TGTGCCAGCAGCCAAGACTCCAAAAGTAGGACCCAGTACTTC.

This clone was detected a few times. The CDR3 DNA is TGTGCCAGCAGGAAGGTCAGGACAACTAATGAAAAACTGTTTTTT. Its translation is CASRKVRTTNEKLFF. This sequence joins TRBV28 and TRBJ1-4; unclear D gene. V gave up 6 bases and J gave up 0 bases, with 11 bases separating them. This CDR3 contains 15 residues. Germline V lookup: CDR1 MDHEN, CDR2 SYDVKM.

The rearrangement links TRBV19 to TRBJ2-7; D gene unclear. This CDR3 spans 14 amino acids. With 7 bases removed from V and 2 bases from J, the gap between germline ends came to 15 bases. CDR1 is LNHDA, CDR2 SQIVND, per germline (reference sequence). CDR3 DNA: TGTGCCAGTACCCCCGTGCCTCACCCCTACGAGCAGTACTTC. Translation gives CASTPVPHPYEQYF.

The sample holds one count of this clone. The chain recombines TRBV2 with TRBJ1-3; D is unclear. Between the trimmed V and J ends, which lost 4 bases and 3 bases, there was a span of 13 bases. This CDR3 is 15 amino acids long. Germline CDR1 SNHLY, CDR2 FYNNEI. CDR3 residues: CASSAHEGSGNTIYF. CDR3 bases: TGTGCCAGCAGTGCCCACGAGGGTAGTGGAAACACCATATATTTT.

CDR3 bases: TGTGCCAGCTCACTCCAGGGCGTCAATCAGCCCCAGCATTTT. This translates into CASSLQGVNQPQHF. This chain joins TRBV18 and TRBJ1-5; TRBD1 might be the D (5 bases). The CDR3 has 14 amino acids. V dropped 4 bases and J dropped 3 bases, with 10 bases sitting between them. From germline, CDR1 is KGHSH and CDR2 LQKENI.

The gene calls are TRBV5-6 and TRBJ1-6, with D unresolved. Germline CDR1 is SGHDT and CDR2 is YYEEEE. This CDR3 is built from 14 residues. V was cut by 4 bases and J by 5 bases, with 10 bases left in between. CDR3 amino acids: CASSLLGNNSPLHF. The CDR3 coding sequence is TGTGCCAGCAGCCTCCTCGGCAATAATTCACCCCTCCACTTT.

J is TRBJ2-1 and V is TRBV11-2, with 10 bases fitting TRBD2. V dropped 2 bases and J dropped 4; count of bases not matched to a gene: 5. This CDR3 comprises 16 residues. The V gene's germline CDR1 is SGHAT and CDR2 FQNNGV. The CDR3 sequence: CASSLIAGGLYNEQFF. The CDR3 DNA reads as TGTGCCAGCAGCTTAATAGCGGGGGGCCTATACAATGAGCAGTTCTTC.

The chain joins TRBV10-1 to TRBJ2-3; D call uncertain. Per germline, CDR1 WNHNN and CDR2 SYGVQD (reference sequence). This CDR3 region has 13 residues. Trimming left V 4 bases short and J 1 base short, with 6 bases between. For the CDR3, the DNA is TGCGCCAGCAGTGGTGAAGGCACAGATACGCAGTATTTT. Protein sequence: CASSGEGTDTQYF.

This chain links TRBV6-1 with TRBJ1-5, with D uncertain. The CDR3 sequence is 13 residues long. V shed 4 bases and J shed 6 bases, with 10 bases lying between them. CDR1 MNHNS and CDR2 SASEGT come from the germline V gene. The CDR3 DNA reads TGTGCCAGCAGTGTACGCTCTGGTCAGCCCCAGCATTTT. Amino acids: CASSVRSGQPQHF.

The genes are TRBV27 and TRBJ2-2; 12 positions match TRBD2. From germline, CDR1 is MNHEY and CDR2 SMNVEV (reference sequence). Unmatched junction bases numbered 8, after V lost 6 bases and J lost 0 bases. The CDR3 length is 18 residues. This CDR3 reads CASRPASGGGSNTGELFF. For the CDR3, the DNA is TGTGCCAGCAGGCCCGCTAGCGGGGGGGGATCGAACACCGGGGAGCTGTTTTTT.